This T cell receptor (beta chain) was captured in a study of blood T cells in healthy people across ages. CDR3 length: 11 residues. CDR1 is SQVTM, CDR2 ANQGSEA, per germline. Trimming took off 6 bases at V and 10 bases at J, with 13 bases between the two ends. It was with a sample-barcoded 5' primer and a J-beta primer mix that a second PCR of roughly 6 to 11 cycles was run. Through a template-switch adaptor with 12 random nucleotides, each cDNA molecule received a tag. No fewer than 2.5 million CDR3-containing paired-end reads came from each sample. TCRdb re-analysed the 5' RACE reads in MiXCR, keeping a single row per CDR3 protein. The repertoire holds under 1 million distinct CDR3 sequences, around 42% seen once, with around 18% in the top ten. This clonotype was observed many times.

The rearrangement uses TRBV29-1 and TRBJ2-1; the D is unclear. This TCR came from a man in his fifties or sixties in good health. Sequenced material: blood. For the CDR3, the DNA is TGCAGCGTGGCCCCCAGTGGAGAGCAGTTCTTC. Its protein product is CSVAPSGEQFF.